One and the same sample provided the 26 T cell receptor beta chains below, sequenced in a study of cytomegalovirus exposure and HLA in healthy donors. The PCR employed 60 Vbeta primers together with 13 Jbeta primers. TCRdb keeps only in-frame clones here, not all; method: immunoSEQ multiplex PCR. The sample holds some 150,000 clones, more than 75% seen once. Sample: PBMCs. The receptors come from a man aged 18 to 29 in good health and CMV-seropositive.

This chain links TRBV29-1 with TRBJ2-7; D remains ambiguous. With 4 bases removed from V and 7 bases from J, the gap between germline ends came to 14 bases. CDR1 and CDR2 from the germline V gene are SQVTM and ANQGSEA. This CDR3 is built from 12 residues. The CDR3 loop reads CSVVFSDGEQYF. CDR3 nucleotide sequence: TGCAGCGTTGTCTTTTCCGACGGGGAGCAGTACTTC.

The rearrangement joins TRBV5-1 to TRBJ2-3, with 12 positions matching TRBD1. The CDR3 spans 18 residues. The V gene's germline CDR1 is SGHRS and CDR2 YFSETQ. Trimming took 4 bases from V and 2 from J; bases not matched to a gene: 11. The CDR3 DNA follows: TGCGCCAGCAGCCGGGGGACAGGGGGCGACCCTATCACAGATACGCAGTATTTT. Protein: CASSRGTGGDPITDTQYF.

Comment on this clone: Other nucleotide sequences from this sample produce the same CDR3. The chain links TRBV5-6 to TRBJ2-7; 7 bases fit TRBD1. CDR3 size: 14 residues. The trim removed 0 bases at V and 2 bases at J, leaving 2 bases unmatched. Germline V lookup: CDR1 SGHDT, CDR2 YYEEEE. CDR3 amino acids: CASSLGQGAYEQYF. The CDR3 bases are TGTGCCAGCAGCTTGGGGCAGGGGGCCTACGAGCAGTACTTC. Variable domain in full (rest from reference TRBV5-6 and TRBJ2-7): DAGVTQSPTHLIKTRGQQVTLRCSPKSGHDTVSWYQQALGQGPQFIFQYYEEEERQRGNFPDRFSGHQFPNYSSELNVNALLLGDSALYLCASSLGQGAYEQYFGPGTRLTVT.

This clone has a single count. The rearrangement links TRBV11-2 to TRBJ1-5, with 9 bases aligning to TRBD1. Germline assignment: CDR1 SGHAT and CDR2 FQNNGV. The CDR3 extends over 17 amino acids. Trimming cost V 5 bases and J 3 bases; bases outside gene matches: 11. Written as DNA, the CDR3 is TGTGCCAGCAGCCGGTCCGGGACAGGGAGGGACAATCAGCCCCAGCATTTT. Translation gives CASSRSGTGRDNQPQHF.

The chain employs TRBV4-2 and TRBJ2-1; D is unclear. CDR3 length: 16 residues. V lost 0 bases and J 0 bases, leaving 9 bases between the germline ends. The germline gives CDR1 LGHNA, CDR2 YNFKEQ. In nucleotides, the CDR3 is TGTGCCAGCAGCCAAGATACCGAGAGCTCCTACAATGAGCAGTTCTTC. It codes for CASSQDTESSYNEQFF.

This clone was recorded a few times. The rearrangement links TRBV11-2 to TRBJ1-1, with D possibly matching TRBD1 (6 bases). In germline, CDR1 is SGHAT, CDR2 FQNNGV. CDR3 length: 13 amino acids. Deletions cut 6 bases from V and 0 bases from J, with 8 bases between. DNA of the CDR3: TGTGCCAGCAGGCAGGGGCTGAACACTGAAGCTTTCTTT. Its protein is CASRQGLNTEAFF.

This chain connects TRBV6-1 to TRBJ1-2; D is possibly TRBD1 (5 bases). This CDR3 is 13 amino acids long. Trimming removed 4 bases from V and 7 bases from J, with 13 bases in between. Germline CDR1 reads MNHNS; CDR2 reads SASEGT. This chain's CDR3 is CASSGTGTFGYTF. CDR3 coding DNA: TGTGCCAGCAGTGGCACCGGGACTTTTGGCTACACCTTC.

The J gene is TRBJ2-5, the V gene TRBV27, with a tentative D call TRBD1 (6 bases). Trimming shortened V by 5 bases and J by 5 bases, and 18 bases separated the two germline ends. The CDR3 runs to 15 residues. Germline V lookup: CDR1 MNHEY, CDR2 SMNVEV (reference sequence). DNA for the CDR3: TGTGCCAGCAGTCTTGCTGGGGGCTTGGGGGAGACCCAGTACTTC. This gives the protein CASSLAGGLGETQYF.

The chain uses TRBV7-6 and TRBJ1-6, with D possibly TRBD1 on 6 matching bases. Trimming stripped 6 bases from V and 4 bases from J, with 10 bases between. The CDR3 spans 14 residues. Germline loops: CDR1 SGHVS, CDR2 FNYEAQ. CDR3 in amino acids: CASSYREYNSPLHF. The CDR3 DNA is TGTGCCAGCAGTTACAGGGAGTATAATTCACCCCTCCACTTT.

The chain has TRBV28 and TRBJ2-7, with TRBD1 matching over 7 bases. Germline V CDR1 and CDR2: MDHEN, SYDVKM. V was pared by 7 bases and J by 0 bases, with 9 bases of the junction left unmatched. This CDR3 region has 15 residues. The CDR3 here is CASTSTGINSYEQYF. The DNA of the CDR3 is TGTGCCAGCACCTCGACAGGGATTAACTCCTACGAGCAGTACTTC.

This chain uses TRBV6-6 with TRBJ2-5; TRBD1 agrees at 8 bases. The CDR3 sequence is 15 residues long. Per germline, CDR1 MNHNY and CDR2 SVGAGI (reference sequence). After removal of 2 bases from V and 2 bases from J, the junction contained 4 bases not matched to a gene. CDR3 sequence (DNA): TGTGCCAGCAGTTACGACAGGGGTCCACAAGAGACCCAGTACTTC. Translation: CASSYDRGPQETQYF.

The chain combines TRBV5-1 with TRBJ2-3; TRBD1 is a possible D gene (6 bases). Trimming removed 4 bases at V and 3 bases at J, with 12 bases between. The CDR3 spans 14 residues. The germline CDR1 and CDR2 sequences are SGHRS and YFSETQ. CDR3 sequence reads: CASSDPGHTDTQYF. CDR3 nucleotides: TGCGCCAGCAGCGACCCGGGACATACAGATACGCAGTATTTT.

The V and J genes are TRBV19 and TRBJ2-7; D unresolved. Trimming removed 5 bases from V and 7 bases from J, with 12 bases in between. CDR1 and CDR2 from the germline V gene are LNHDA and SQIVND (reference sequence). The CDR3 runs to 12 residues. This CDR3 reads CASSWATGEQYF. The CDR3 nucleotides are TGTGCCAGTAGTTGGGCTACTGGTGAGCAGTACTTC.

The CDR3 DNA follows: TGTGCCAGTTCCGGACAGGGGATGCCGGGCGAGACCCAGTACTTC. It codes for CASSGQGMPGETQYF. The chain carries TRBV6-5 and TRBJ2-5, with 9 bases aligning to TRBD1. The CDR3 spans 15 residues. From germline, CDR1 is MNHEY and CDR2 SVGAGI. J gave up 5 bases and V 9 bases, and 13 bases lay outside the gene matches.

The V gene is TRBV11-2, the J gene TRBJ2-1; the match to TRBD2 covers 9 bases. V lost 5 bases, J lost 10 bases, and 12 bases stayed unmatched. There are 15 residues in the CDR3. The germline V gene has CDR1 SGHAT and CDR2 FQNNGV. DNA for the CDR3: TGTGCCAGCAGCCTACGACGAGCGGGAGGTGGGGAGCAGTTCTTC. Its protein is CASSLRRAGGGEQFF.

This chain joins TRBV27 and TRBJ2-1; perhaps TRBD2 as D (6 bases). The germline V and J ends were trimmed by 3 bases and 5 bases, with 14 bases remaining between them. The CDR3 length is 15 residues. Per the germline V gene, CDR1 is MNHEY and CDR2 is SMNVEV (reference sequence). CDR3 coding DNA: TGTGCCAGCAGTTTGTTAATAGCGGCAAACAATGAGCAGTTCTTC. The encoded protein is CASSLLIAANNEQFF.

The chain links TRBV6-1 to TRBJ2-7; unclear D gene. This CDR3 region has 11 residues. Trimming cost V 3 bases and J 6 bases, with 6 bases left between them. Germline loops: CDR1 MNHNS, CDR2 SASEGT. The CDR3 here is CASSDSGEQYF. The CDR3, as DNA: TGTGCCAGCAGTGATTCGGGCGAGCAGTACTTC.

This chain joins TRBV5-1 and TRBJ1-2; D gene unclear. V lost 4 bases and J lost 4, with 8 bases in between. CDR1 is SGHRS and CDR2 is YFSETQ in the germline V gene. The CDR3 loop spans 12 amino acids. The CDR3 coding sequence is TGCGCCAGCAGCCCCGCCGGCTATGGCTACACCTTC. It encodes CASSPAGYGYTF. The entire variable domain, with the rest obtained from reference TRBV5-1 and TRBJ1-2, is as follows: KAGVTQTPRYLIKTRGQQVTLSCSPISGHRSVSWYQQTPGQGLQFLFEYFSETQRNKGNFPGRFSGRQFSNSRSEMNVSTLELGDSALYLCASSPAGYGYTFGSGTRLTVV.

The chain couples TRBV28 to TRBJ1-2, with TRBD1 identical over 7 bases. This CDR3 has 13 amino acids. CDR1 is MDHEN and CDR2 is SYDVKM in the germline V gene. Germline trimming cut 11 bases from V and 6 bases from J; bases unmatched to any gene: 12. This CDR3 is CAAPGQTGNGYTF. In DNA form, the CDR3 reads TGTGCCGCCCCCGGGCAGACAGGGAATGGCTACACCTTC.

V usage is TRBV14 and J usage is TRBJ2-2; no definite D call. Per the germline V gene, CDR1 is SGHDN and CDR2 is FVKESK. CDR3 length equals 14 residues. Trimming removed 1 base from V and 1 base from J, with 4 bases in between. CDR3 protein: CASSQVRNTGELFF. Written as DNA, the CDR3 is TGTGCCAGCAGCCAAGTCAGGAACACCGGGGAGCTGTTTTTT.

This clone has a single count. The chain combines TRBV27 with TRBJ2-1; TRBD1 is a possible D gene (6 bases). Germline CDR1 reads MNHEY; CDR2 reads SMNVEV (reference sequence). This CDR3 contains 12 residues. V was trimmed by 5 bases and J by 10 bases, leaving 12 bases between them. The CDR3 region has the DNA TGTGCCAGCAGTCCCCCAGGGGCCGAGCAGTTCTTC. Translation: CASSPPGAEQFF.

This clone occurred once. V usage is TRBV28 and J usage is TRBJ2-7, with 9 nucleotides matching TRBD1. The CDR3 consists of 16 residues. Germline V CDR1 and CDR2: MDHEN, SYDVKM. The trim removed 6 bases at V and 6 bases at J, leaving 15 bases unmatched. This chain's CDR3 is CASRIPGQGIESEQYF. CDR3 in DNA: TGTGCCAGCAGGATACCGGGACAGGGTATAGAGAGCGAGCAGTACTTC. Looking up the rest from reference TRBV28 and TRBJ2-7 gives the full variable domain: DVKVTQSSRYLVKRTGEKVFLECVQDMDHENMFWYRQDPGLGLRLIYFSYDVKMKEKGDIPEGYSVSREKKERFSLILESASTNQTSMYLCASRIPGQGIESEQYFGPGTRLTVT.

V and J are TRBV11-2 and TRBJ2-7; D is unresolved. Germline CDR1 reads SGHAT; CDR2 reads FQNNGV. The V end lost 1 base, the J end lost 2 bases, and 12 bases lay between the germline ends. The length of the CDR3 is 15 residues. DNA for the CDR3: TGTGCCAGCAGCTTAGTCTCAGGATCCCCCTACGAGCAGTACTTC. Translating gives CASSLVSGSPYEQYF.

The chain recombines TRBV29-1 with TRBJ2-7; D might be TRBD2 (5 bases). Germline V gene sequence: CDR1 SQVTM, CDR2 ANQGSEA. V was trimmed by 7 bases and J by 6 bases, leaving 13 bases between them. The CDR3 totals 11 residues. The CDR3 DNA is TGCAGCGGACTATCGACGGGCGAGCAGTACTTC. Translating it yields CSGLSTGEQYF.

This clone was picked up one time. The junction departs from the called germline gene at one end, perhaps through a read error. V is TRBV5-1 and J is TRBJ2-7; 9 bases fit TRBD1. The CDR3 has 14 amino acids. Germline CDR1 is SGHRS and CDR2 is YFSETQ. In nucleotides, the CDR3 is TGCGCCAGCAGCTTAACAGGGGGCTCCCACGAGCAGTACTTC. It translates to CASSLTGGSHEQYF.

The chain combines TRBV21-1 with TRBJ2-7; TRBD2 is taken as the D call from the table, unchecked against the DNA. TRBV21-1 is annotated as a pseudogene. The CDR3 runs to 15 residues. CDR3 nucleotide sequence: TGTGCCAGCAGCCTCCCCTACGGGAGCTCCTACGAGCAGTACTTC. It yields the protein CASSLPYGSSYEQYF.